The source of this T cell receptor (beta chain) is a study of post-analysis software for immune sequencing data. Study findings and constraints: Significantly lower normalized Chao1 diversity was found in patients with multiple sclerosis relative to controls. Patients had higher frequencies than controls of roughly 5 TRBV segments, including TRBV5-6, TRBV5-1 and TRBV20-1.

Germline V CDR1 and CDR2: SQVTM, ANQGSEA. CDR3 length: 13 amino acids. This clonotype was recorded a few times. Its antigen is undetermined. TCR beta cDNA libraries had unique molecular identifiers. T cells numbering roughly 1 to 10 million yielded some 500,000 cDNA molecules. TCRdb called the PCR reads again in MiXCR, with one record for every CDR3 protein. The sample records some 890,000 distinct CDR3 sequences, roughly 58% being singletons. The sequence came from a girl aged 5 to 17 with multiple sclerosis. The chain has TRBV29-1 and TRBJ2-4; the match to TRBD2 covers 7 bases. The DNA end is more similar to TRBJ2-7, so the J call may be wrong. Source material: blood. Written as DNA, the CDR3 is TGCAGCGTTGAAATCGCGGGAGTCCACGAGCAGTACTTC. The encoded protein is CSVEIAGVHEQYF.